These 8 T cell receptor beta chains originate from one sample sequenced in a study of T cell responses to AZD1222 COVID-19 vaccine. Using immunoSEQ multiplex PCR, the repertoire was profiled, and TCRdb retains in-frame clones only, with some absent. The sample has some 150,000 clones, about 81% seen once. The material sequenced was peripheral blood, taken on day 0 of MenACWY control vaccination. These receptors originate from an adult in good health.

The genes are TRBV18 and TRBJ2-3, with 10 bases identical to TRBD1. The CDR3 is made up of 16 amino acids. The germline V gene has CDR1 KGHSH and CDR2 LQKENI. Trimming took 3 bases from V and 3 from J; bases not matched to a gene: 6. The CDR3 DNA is TGTGCCAGCTCACCGGGACAGGGGTTTGGGACAGATACGCAGTATTTT. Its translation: CASSPGQGFGTDTQYF. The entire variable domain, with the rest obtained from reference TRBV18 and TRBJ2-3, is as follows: NAGVMQNPRHLVRRRGQEARLRCSPMKGHSHVYWYRQLPEEGLKFMVYLQKENIIDESGMPKERFSAEFPKEGPSILRIQQVVRGDSAAYFCASSPGQGFGTDTQYFGPGTRLTVL.

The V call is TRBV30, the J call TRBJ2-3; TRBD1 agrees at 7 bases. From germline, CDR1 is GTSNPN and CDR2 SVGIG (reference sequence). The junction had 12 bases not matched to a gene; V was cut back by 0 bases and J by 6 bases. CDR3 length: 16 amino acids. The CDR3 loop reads CAWSVRWTGKGDTQYF. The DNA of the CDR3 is TGTGCCTGGAGTGTACGGTGGACAGGTAAAGGGGATACGCAGTATTTT.

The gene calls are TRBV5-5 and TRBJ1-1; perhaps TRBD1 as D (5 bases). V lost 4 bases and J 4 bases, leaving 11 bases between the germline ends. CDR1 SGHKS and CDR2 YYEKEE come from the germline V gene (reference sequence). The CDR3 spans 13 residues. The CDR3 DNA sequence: TGTGCCAGCAGCCAGGAGGGGATCACTGAAGCTTTCTTT. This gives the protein CASSQEGITEAFF.

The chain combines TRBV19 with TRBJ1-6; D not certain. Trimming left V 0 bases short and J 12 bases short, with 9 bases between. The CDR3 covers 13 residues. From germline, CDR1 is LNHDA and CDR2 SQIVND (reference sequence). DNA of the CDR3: TGTGCCAGTAGTATAGAGGATAATAGACCCCTCCACTTT. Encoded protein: CASSIEDNRPLHF.

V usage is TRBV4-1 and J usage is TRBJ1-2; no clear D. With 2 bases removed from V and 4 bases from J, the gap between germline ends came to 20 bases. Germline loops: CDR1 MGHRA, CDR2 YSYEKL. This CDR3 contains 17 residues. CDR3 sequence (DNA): TGCGCCAGCAGCCAAAATACCCGGGCCCTGAACTCCTATGGCTACACCTTC. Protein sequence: CASSQNTRALNSYGYTF.

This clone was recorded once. CDR3 amino acids: CASSQGNQETQYF. The DNA for the CDR3 is TGCGCCAGCAGCCAAGGAAACCAAGAGACCCAGTACTTC. The genes are TRBV4-1 and TRBJ2-5; D gene ambiguous. Trimming took off 1 base at V and 0 bases at J, with 3 bases between the two ends. Germline CDR1 is MGHRA and CDR2 is YSYEKL. The CDR3 is 13 residues long.

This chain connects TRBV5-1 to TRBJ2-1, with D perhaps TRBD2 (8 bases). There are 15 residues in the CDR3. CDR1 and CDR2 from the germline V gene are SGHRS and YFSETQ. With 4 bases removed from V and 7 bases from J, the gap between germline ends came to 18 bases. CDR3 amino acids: CASSPQGVAGNEQFF. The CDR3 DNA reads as TGCGCCAGCAGCCCCCAGGGGGTAGCGGGGAATGAGCAGTTCTTC.

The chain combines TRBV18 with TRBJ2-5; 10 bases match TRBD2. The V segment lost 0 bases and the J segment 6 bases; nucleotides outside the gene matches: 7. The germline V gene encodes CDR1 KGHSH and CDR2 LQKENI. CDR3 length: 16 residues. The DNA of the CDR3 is TGTGCCAGCTCACCACCTTCTAGCGGGGGCCGGAAGACCCAGTACTTC. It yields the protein CASSPPSSGGRKTQYF. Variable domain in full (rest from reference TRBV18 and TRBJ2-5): NAGVMQNPRHLVRRRGQEARLRCSPMKGHSHVYWYRQLPEEGLKFMVYLQKENIIDESGMPKERFSAEFPKEGPSILRIQQVVRGDSAAYFCASSPPSSGGRKTQYFGPGTRLLVL.